This entry is about one T cell receptor beta chain. The antigen remains unidentified. The CDR3 consists of 13 residues. V trimming: 4 bases; J trimming: 5 bases; junction bases outside the gene matches: 4. Germline V gives CDR1 DFQATT, CDR2 SNEGSKA (reference sequence). A second PCR of 7 to 11 cycles used a sample-barcoded 5' primer and a J-beta primer mix. TCRdb fed the 5' RACE reads into MiXCR, producing one record per CDR3 protein. The data hold roughly 1.5 million distinct CDR3 sequences, with about 42% observed a single time. This sample was included in a study of blood T cells in healthy people across ages. Broader study findings: Possibly, changes in expanded clonotypes were confounded because donor CMV status was unknown.

Sequences were obtained from blood. The genes are TRBV20-1 and TRBJ2-1, with 8 bases aligning to TRBD2. The source of this sequence is a woman aged 18-35 years in good health. CDR3 amino acids: CSAIAGYNNEQFF. Written as DNA, the CDR3 is TGCAGTGCTATAGCGGGGTACAACAATGAGCAGTTCTTC.